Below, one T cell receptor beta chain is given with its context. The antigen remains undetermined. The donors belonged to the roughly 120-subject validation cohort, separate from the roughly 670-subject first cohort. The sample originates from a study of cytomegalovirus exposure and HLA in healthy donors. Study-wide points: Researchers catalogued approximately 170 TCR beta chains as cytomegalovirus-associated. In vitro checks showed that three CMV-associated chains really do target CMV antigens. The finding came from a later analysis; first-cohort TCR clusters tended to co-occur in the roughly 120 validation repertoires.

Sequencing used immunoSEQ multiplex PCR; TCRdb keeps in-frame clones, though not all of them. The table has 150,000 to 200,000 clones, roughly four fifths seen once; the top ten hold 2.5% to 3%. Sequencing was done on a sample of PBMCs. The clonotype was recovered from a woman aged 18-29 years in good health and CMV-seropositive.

DNA for the CDR3: TGCGCCAGCAGCCAAGGAGGGACAGGGGGCTATGGCTACGAGCAGTACTTC. Its protein is CASSQGGTGGYGYEQYF. The V and J genes are TRBV4-1 and TRBJ2-7; TRBD1 agrees at 12 bases. Germline assignment: CDR1 MGHRA and CDR2 YSYEKL. J was trimmed by 3 bases and V by 1 base; bases with no gene match: 7. CDR3 size: 17 residues.